This T cell receptor beta chain was identified in a study of shared clonotypes between healthy human individuals. Turning to the study itself: Three plates were used per donor for CD4 naive, three for CD4 memory, two for CD8 naive and one for CD8 memory.

In regard to this clone: Its specificity is not known.

Measured with immunoSEQ multiplex PCR; TCRdb has only the in-frame clones, and not every one. In the table there are more than 2 million clones, almost 96% of which are singletons. Study-level points and caveats: Shared across a handful of donors were 5% to 6% of the naive CD4 clonotypes. Naive subsets generally had larger estimated richness than memory subsets.

CDR1 is MNHNS, CDR2 SASEGT, per germline. Trimming took off 5 bases at V and 8 bases at J, with 13 bases between the two ends. CDR3 length: 13 residues. Division of CD4+ cells produced a CD45RA+ naive subset and a CD45RA-negative memory subset. This TCR was sampled from a man aged 18 to 29 in good health. The sequencing input was naive CD4+ T cells sorted from blood. Subset meaning: CD45RA+ positively selected. This rearrangement joins TRBV6-1 to TRBJ2-1; a weak D match, TRBD2 (7 bases). This chain's CDR3 is CASSKGGGDEQFF. CDR3 DNA: TGTGCCAGCAGTAAAGGGGGGGGTGATGAGCAGTTCTTC.